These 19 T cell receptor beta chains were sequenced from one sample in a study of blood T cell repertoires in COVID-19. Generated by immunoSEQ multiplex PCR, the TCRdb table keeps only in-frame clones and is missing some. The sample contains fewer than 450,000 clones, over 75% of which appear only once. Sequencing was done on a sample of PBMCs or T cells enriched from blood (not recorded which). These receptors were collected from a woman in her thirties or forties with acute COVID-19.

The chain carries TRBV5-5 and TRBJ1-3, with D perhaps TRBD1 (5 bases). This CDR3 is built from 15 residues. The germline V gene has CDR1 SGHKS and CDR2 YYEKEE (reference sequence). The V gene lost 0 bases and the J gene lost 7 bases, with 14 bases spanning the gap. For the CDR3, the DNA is TGTGCCAGCAGCTTGGCGGGGGGACTGGGGAACACCATATATTTT. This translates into CASSLAGGLGNTIYF.

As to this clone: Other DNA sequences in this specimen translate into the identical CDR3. The CDR3 nucleotides are TGCGCCAGCAGCCTTACGGGGTACACTGAAGCTTTCTTT. It encodes CASSLTGYTEAFF. The chain uses TRBV5-1 and TRBJ1-1; D gene uncertain. V was trimmed by 4 bases and J by 3 bases, leaving 10 bases between them. The CDR3 is made up of 13 amino acids. CDR1 and CDR2 from the germline V gene are SGHRS and YFSETQ. Full variable domain (rest looked up from reference TRBV5-1 and TRBJ1-1): KAGVTQTPRYLIKTRGQQVTLSCSPISGHRSVSWYQQTPGQGLQFLFEYFSETQRNKGNFPGRFSGRQFSNSRSEMNVSTLELGDSALYLCASSLTGYTEAFFGQGTRLTVV.

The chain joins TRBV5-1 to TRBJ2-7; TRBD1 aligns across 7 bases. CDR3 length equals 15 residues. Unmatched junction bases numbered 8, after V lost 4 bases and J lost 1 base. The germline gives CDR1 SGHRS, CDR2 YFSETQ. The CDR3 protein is CASSLDGTASYEQYF. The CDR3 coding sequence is TGCGCCAGCAGCCTGGACGGGACAGCATCCTACGAGCAGTACTTC.

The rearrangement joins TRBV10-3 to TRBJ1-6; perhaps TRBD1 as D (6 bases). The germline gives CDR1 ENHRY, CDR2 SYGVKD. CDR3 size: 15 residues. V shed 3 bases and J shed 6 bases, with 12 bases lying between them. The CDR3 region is CAISDMRGINSPLHF. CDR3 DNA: TGTGCCATCAGTGATATGAGGGGGATTAATTCACCCCTCCACTTT.

The CDR3 here is CASSLGLETQYF. In nucleotides, the CDR3 is TGTGCCAGCAGCTTAGGGCTGGAGACCCAGTACTTC. V is TRBV7-9 and J is TRBJ2-5; D unclear. Germline V gives CDR1 SEHNR, CDR2 FQNEAQ (reference sequence). Trimming stripped 1 base from V and 5 bases from J, with 5 bases between. The CDR3 runs to 12 residues. The variable domain in full, completed from reference TRBV7-9 and TRBJ2-5, reads DTGVSQNPRHKITKRGQNVTFRCDPISEHNRLYWYRQTLGQGPEFLTYFQNEAQLEKSRLLSDRFSAERPKGSFSTLEIQRTEQGDSAMYLCASSLGLETQYFGPGTRLLVL.

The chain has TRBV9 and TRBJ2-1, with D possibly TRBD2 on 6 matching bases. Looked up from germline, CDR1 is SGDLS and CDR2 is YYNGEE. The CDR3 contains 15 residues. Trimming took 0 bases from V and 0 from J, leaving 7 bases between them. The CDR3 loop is CASSVAGVSYNEQFF. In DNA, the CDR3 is TGTGCCAGCAGCGTAGCGGGGGTCTCCTACAATGAGCAGTTCTTC.

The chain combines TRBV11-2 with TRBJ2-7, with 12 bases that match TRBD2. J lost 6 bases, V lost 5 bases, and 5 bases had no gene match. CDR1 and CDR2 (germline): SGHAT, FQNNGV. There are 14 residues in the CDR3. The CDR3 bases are TGTGCCAGCAGCCCCCGGACTAGCGGGGCCGAGCAGTACTTC. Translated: CASSPRTSGAEQYF.

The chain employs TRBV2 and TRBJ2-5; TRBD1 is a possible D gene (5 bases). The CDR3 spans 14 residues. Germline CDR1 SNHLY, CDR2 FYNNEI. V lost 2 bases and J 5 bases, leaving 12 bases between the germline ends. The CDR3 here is CASSELSPGETQYF. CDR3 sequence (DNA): TGTGCCAGCAGTGAACTAAGCCCAGGGGAGACCCAGTACTTC. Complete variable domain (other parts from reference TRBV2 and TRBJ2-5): EPEVTQTPSHQVTQMGQEVILRCVPISNHLYFYWYRQILGQKVEFLVSFYNNEISEKSEIFDDQFSVERPDGSNFTLKIRSTKLEDSAMYFCASSELSPGETQYFGPGTRLLVL.

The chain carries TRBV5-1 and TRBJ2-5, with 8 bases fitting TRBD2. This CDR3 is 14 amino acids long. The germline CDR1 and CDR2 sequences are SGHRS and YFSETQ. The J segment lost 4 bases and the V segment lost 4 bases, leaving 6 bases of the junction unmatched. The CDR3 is CASSTGTSRETQYF. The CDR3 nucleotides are TGCGCCAGCAGCACGGGGACTAGTCGAGAGACCCAGTACTTC.

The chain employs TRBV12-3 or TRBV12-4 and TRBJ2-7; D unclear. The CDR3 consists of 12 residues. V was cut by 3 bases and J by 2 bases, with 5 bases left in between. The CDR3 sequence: CASSLAAYEQYF. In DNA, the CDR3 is TGTGCCAGCAGTTTGGCAGCCTACGAGCAGTACTTC.

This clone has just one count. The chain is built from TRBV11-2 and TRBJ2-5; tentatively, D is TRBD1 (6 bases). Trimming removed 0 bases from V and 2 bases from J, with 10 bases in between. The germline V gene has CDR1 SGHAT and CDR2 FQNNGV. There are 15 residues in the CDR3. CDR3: CASSLDGGAQETQYF. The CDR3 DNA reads TGTGCCAGCAGCTTAGATGGGGGCGCACAAGAGACCCAGTACTTC.

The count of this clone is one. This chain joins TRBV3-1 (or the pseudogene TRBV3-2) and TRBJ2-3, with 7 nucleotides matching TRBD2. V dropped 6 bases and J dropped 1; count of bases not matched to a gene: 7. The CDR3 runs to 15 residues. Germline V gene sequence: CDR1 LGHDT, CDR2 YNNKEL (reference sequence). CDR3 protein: CASRHMGGGTDTQYF. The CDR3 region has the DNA TGTGCCAGCAGACATATGGGGGGGGGCACAGATACGCAGTATTTT.

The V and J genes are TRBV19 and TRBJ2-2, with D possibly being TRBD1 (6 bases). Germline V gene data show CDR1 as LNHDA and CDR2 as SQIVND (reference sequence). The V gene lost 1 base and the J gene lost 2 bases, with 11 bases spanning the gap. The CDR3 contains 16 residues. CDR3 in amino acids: CASSIARGRNTGELFF. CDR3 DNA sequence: TGTGCCAGTAGTATAGCCAGGGGCCGCAACACCGGGGAGCTGTTTTTT.

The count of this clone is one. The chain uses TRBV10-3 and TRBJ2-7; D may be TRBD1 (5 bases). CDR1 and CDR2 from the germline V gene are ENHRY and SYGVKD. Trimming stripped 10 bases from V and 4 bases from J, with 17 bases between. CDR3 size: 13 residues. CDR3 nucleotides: TGTGCCACGTTGATGCAGGGAACTTACGAGCAGTACTTC. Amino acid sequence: CATLMQGTYEQYF.

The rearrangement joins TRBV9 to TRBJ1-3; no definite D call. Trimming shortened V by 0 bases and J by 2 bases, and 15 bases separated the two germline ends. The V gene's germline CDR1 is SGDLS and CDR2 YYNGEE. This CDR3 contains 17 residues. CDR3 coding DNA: TGTGCCAGCAGCGTAGGTCTCTTAGGAGCGGCTGGAAACACCATATATTTT. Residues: CASSVGLLGAAGNTIYF.

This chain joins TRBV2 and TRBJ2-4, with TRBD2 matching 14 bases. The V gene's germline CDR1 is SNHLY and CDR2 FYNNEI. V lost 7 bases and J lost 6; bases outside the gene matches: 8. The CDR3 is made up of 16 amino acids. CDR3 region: CASTSQTSGGGNIQYF. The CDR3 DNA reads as TGTGCCAGCACCTCCCAGACTAGCGGGGGGGGAAACATTCAGTACTTC.

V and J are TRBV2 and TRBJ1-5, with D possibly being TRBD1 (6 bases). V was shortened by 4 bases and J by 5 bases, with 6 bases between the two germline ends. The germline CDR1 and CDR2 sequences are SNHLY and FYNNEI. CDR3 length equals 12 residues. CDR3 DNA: TGTGCCAGCAGTGCAGGGGATCAGCCCCAGCATTTT. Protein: CASSAGDQPQHF.

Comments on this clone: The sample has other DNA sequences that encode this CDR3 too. Here the CDR3 DNA reads TGTGCCAGCAGCTTAGCTGGACAGGGTAACTATGGCTACACCTTC. Translated: CASSLAGQGNYGYTF. This chain uses TRBV7-9 with TRBJ1-2; 8 bases are a match to TRBD1. The trim removed 0 bases at V and 1 base at J, leaving 1 base unmatched. The CDR3 totals 15 residues. Germline V gene data show CDR1 as SEHNR and CDR2 as FQNEAQ (reference sequence).

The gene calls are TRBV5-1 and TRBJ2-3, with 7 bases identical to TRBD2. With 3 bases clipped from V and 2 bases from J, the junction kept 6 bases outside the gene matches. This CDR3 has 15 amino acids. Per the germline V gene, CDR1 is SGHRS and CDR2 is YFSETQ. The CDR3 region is CASSWALASTDTQYF. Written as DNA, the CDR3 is TGCGCCAGCAGCTGGGCACTAGCGTCCACAGATACGCAGTATTTT.